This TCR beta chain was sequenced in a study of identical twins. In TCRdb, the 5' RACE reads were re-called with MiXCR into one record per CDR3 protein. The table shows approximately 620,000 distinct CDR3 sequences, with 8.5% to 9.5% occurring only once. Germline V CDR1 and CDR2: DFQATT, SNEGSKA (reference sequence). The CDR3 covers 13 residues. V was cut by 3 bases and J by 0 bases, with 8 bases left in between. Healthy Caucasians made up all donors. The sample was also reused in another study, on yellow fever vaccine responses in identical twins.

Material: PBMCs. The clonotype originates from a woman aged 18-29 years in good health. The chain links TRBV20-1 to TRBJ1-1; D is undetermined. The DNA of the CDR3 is TGCAGTGCTAGGGCGGACGTGAACACTGAAGCTTTCTTT. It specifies CSARADVNTEAFF.